This entry is about one T cell receptor beta chain. Germline V gene sequence: CDR1 MNHEY, CDR2 SMNVEV (reference sequence). The CDR3 consists of 15 residues. V was trimmed by 3 bases and J by 6 bases, leaving 15 bases between them. Per the original methods: Nucleated cell counts were estimated from reference gene primer amplification. TCRdb keeps only in-frame clones here, not all; method: immunoSEQ multiplex PCR. The DNA was the basis for D and trimming; V, J and clone size are from that table. The sample has 130,000 to 150,000 clones; about 87% are singletons. The data were obtained in a study of blood T cell repertoires in COVID-19. Background on the study: Some COVID-19 samples were acute and others convalescent; all came from the United States, Italy and Spain.

The chain joins TRBV27 to TRBJ1-5; possibly TRBD1 for D (5 bases). The sequence was collected from a man in his forties or fifties who had recovered from COVID-19. Sequencing was performed on peripheral blood. The CDR3 protein is CASSLGLGRSQPQHF. The DNA for the CDR3 is TGTGCCAGCAGTTTGGGACTCGGGCGTAGTCAGCCCCAGCATTTT.